This T cell receptor (beta chain) was captured by sequencing in a study of T cells in Graves' hyperthyroidism and ophthalmopathy. The J segment lost 2 bases and the V segment lost 3 bases, leaving 3 bases of the junction unmatched. This CDR3 spans 15 amino acids. Germline assignment: CDR1 MDHEN and CDR2 SYDVKM. Clinicians diagnosed patients from clinical symptoms, serum thyroxine and TRAb, thyroid ultrasound and orbital computed tomography. This clonotype has a count of ten or more. Amplified TCR beta CDR3 regions derived from RNA transcripts. Carried out on the TCR CDR3, a first-round RT-PCR used the HTBI primer set. Each CDR3 protein gets one entry after TCRdb re-called the multiplex PCR reads with MiXCR. The sample has more than 650,000 distinct CDR3 sequences, 14% seen once.

The TCR comes from a woman aged 18-29 years with Graves' hyperthyroidism. The chain recombines TRBV28 with TRBJ1-5, with TRBD1 matching 8 bases. Sequencing was performed on blood. The CDR3 region has the DNA TGTGCCAGCAGTTTTCTGGACAGGGGCAATCAGCCCCAGCATTTT. It yields the protein CASSFLDRGNQPQHF.